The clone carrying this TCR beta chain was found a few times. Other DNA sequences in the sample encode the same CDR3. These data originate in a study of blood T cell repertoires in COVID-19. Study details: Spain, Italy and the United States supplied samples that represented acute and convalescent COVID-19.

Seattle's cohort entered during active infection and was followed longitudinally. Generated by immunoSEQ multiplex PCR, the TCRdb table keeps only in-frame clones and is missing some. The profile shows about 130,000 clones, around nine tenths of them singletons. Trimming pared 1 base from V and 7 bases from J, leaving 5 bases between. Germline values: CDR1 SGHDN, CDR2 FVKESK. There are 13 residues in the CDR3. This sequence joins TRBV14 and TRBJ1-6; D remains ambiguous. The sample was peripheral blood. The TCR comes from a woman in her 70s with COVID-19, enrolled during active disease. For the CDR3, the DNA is TGTGCCAGCAGCCAAGGCCGGAATTCACCCCTCCACTTT. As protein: CASSQGRNSPLHF.